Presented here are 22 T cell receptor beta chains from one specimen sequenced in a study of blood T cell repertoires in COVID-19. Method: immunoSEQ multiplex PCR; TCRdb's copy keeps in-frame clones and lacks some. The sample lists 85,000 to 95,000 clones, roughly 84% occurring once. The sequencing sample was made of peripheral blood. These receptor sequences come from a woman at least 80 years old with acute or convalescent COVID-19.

The CDR3 DNA is TGTGCCAGTAGTCCTAGACTAGGCAGCACAGATACGCAGTATTTT. It yields the protein CASSPRLGSTDTQYF. This rearrangement joins TRBV19 to TRBJ2-3, with D perhaps matching TRBD2 (6 bases). Germline V lookup: CDR1 LNHDA, CDR2 SQIVND (reference sequence). The CDR3 spans 15 residues. Trimming removed 5 bases at V and 0 bases at J, with 12 bases between. The variable domain in full, with the rest retrieved from reference TRBV19 and TRBJ2-3, is DGGITQSPKYLFRKEGQNVTLSCEQNLNHDAMYWYRQDPGQGLRLIYYSQIVNDFQKGDIAEGYSVSREKKESFPLTVTSAQKNPTAFYLCASSPRLGSTDTQYFGPGTRLTVL.

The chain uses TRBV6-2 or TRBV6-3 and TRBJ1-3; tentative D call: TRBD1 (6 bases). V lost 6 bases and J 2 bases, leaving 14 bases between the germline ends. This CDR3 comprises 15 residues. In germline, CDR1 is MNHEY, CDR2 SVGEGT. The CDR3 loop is CASSLGTLPGNTIYF. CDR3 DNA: TGTGCCAGCAGCCTTGGGACATTGCCTGGAAACACCATATATTTT.

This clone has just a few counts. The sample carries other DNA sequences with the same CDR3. CDR3 DNA sequence: TGTGCCAGCAAAGGGGCCTACGAGCAGTACTTC. Translating it yields CASKGAYEQYF. This chain connects TRBV6-5 to TRBJ2-7, with D possibly matching TRBD1 (5 bases). Trimming cost V 7 bases and J 2 bases, with 6 bases left between them. The CDR3 consists of 11 residues. Germline values: CDR1 MNHEY, CDR2 SVGAGI.

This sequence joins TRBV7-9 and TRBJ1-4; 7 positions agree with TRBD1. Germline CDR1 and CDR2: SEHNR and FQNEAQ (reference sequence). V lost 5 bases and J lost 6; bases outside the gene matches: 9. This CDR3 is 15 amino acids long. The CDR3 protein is CASSPDRGGYEKLFF. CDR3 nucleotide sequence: TGTGCCAGCAGCCCCGACAGAGGGGGCTATGAAAAACTGTTTTTT.

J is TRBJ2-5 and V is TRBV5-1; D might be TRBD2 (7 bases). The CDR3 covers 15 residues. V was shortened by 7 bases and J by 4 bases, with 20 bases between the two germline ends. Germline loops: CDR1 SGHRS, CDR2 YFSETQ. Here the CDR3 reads CASWGGGTSGETQYF. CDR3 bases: TGCGCCAGCTGGGGCGGGGGCACGTCGGGAGAGACCCAGTACTTC.

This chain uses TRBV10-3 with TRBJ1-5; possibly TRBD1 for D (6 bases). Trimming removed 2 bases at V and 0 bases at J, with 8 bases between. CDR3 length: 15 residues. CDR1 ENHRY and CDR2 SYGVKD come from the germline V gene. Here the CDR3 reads CAISETGNSNQPQHF. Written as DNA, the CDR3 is TGTGCCATCAGTGAGACAGGGAATAGCAATCAGCCCCAGCATTTT.

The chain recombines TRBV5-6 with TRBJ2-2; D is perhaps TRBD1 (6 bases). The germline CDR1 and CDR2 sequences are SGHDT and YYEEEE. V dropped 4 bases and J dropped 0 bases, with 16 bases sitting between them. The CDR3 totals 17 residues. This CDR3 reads CASSPAPGHPNTGELFF. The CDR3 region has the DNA TGTGCCAGCAGCCCCGCCCCGGGACACCCGAACACCGGGGAGCTGTTTTTT.

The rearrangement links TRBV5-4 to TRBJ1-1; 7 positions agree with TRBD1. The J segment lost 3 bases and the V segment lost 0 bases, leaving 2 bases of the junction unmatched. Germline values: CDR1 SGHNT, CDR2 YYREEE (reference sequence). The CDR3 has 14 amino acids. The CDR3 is CASSLAGGDTEAFF. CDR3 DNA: TGTGCCAGCAGCTTGGCAGGGGGTGACACTGAAGCTTTCTTT.

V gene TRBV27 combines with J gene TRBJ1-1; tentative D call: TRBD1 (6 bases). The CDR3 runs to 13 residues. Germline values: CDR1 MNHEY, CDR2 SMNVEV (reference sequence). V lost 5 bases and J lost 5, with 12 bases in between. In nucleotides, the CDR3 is TGTGCCAGCAGTCTAATCAGGGGAACTGAAGCTTTCTTT. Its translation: CASSLIRGTEAFF.

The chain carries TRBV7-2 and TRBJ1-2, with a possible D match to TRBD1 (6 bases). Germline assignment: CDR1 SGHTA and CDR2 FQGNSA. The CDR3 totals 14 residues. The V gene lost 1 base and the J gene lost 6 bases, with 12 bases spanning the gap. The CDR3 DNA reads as TGTGCCAGCAGCTTAGACAGGGCTTTAAATGGCTACACCTTC. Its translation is CASSLDRALNGYTF.

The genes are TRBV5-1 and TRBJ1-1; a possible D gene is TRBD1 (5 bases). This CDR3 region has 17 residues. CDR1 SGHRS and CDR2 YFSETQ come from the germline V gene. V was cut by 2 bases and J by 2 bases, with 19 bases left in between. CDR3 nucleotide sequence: TGCGCCAGCAGCTTAGGGGCCGGGAGTCCTCAAAACACTGAAGCTTTCTTT. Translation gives CASSLGAGSPQNTEAFF.

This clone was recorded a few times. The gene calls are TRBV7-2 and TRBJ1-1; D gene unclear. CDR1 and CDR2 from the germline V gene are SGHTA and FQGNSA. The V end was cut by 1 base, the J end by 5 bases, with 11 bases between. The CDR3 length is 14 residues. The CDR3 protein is CASSLVGIGTEAFF. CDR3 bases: TGTGCCAGCAGCTTAGTGGGCATCGGAACTGAAGCTTTCTTT.

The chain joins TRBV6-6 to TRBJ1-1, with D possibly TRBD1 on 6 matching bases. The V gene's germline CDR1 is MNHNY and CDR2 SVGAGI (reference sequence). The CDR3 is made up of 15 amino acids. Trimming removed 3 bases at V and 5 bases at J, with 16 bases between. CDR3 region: CASSYKQGWGTEAFF. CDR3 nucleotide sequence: TGTGCCAGCAGTTATAAACAGGGATGGGGAACTGAAGCTTTCTTT.

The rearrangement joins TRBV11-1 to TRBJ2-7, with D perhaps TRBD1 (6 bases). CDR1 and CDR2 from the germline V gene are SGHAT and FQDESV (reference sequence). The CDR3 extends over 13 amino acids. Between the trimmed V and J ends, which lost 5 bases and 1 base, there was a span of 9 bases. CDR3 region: CASSPGQSYEQYF. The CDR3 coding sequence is TGTGCCAGCAGCCCAGGACAGTCCTACGAGCAGTACTTC. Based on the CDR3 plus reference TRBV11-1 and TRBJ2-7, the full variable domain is EAEVAQSPRYKITEKSQAVAFWCDPISGHATLYWYRQILGQGPELLVQFQDESVVDDSQLPKDRFSAERLKGVDSTLKIQPAELGDSAMYLCASSPGQSYEQYFGPGTRLTVT.

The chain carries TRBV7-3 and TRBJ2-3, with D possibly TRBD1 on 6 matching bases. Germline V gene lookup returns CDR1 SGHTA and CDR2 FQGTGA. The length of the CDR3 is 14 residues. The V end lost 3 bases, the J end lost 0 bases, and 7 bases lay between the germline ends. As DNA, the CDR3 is TGTGCCAGCAGCTTTCAGGGGAGCACAGATACGCAGTATTTT. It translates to CASSFQGSTDTQYF.

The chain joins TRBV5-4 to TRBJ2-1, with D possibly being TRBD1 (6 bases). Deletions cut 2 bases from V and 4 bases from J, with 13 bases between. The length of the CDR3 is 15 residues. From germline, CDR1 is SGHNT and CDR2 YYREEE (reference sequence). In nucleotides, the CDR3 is TGTGCCAGCAGCTTTGGGGCAGGGGAGTACAATGAGCAGTTCTTC. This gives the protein CASSFGAGEYNEQFF.

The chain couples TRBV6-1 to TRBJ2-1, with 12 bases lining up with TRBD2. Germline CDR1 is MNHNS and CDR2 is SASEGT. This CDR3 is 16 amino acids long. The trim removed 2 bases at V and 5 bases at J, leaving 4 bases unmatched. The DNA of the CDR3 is TGTGCCAGCAGTGAACTACTAGCGGGAGGTAACAATGAGCAGTTCTTC. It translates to CASSELLAGGNNEQFF.

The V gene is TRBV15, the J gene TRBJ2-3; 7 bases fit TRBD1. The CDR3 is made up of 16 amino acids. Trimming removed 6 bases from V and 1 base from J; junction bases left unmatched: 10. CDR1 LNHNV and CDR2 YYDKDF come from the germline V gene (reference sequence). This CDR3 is CATRTPRDSGTDTQYF. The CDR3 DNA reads TGTGCCACCAGAACCCCCCGGGACAGTGGCACAGATACGCAGTATTTT.

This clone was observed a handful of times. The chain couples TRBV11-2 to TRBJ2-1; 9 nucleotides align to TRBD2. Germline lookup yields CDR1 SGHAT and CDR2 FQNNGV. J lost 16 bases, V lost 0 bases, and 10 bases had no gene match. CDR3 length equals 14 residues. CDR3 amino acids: CASSLDRVAGVRFF. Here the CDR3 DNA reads TGTGCCAGCAGCTTAGATAGGGTAGCGGGGGTCCGCTTCTTC.

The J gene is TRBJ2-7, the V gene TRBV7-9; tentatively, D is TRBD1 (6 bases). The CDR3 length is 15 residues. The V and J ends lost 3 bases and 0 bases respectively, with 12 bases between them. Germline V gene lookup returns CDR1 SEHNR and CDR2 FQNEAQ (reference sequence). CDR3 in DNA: TGTGCCAGCAGCTTTCCGACAGGCCTCTCCTACGAGCAGTACTTC. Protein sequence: CASSFPTGLSYEQYF.

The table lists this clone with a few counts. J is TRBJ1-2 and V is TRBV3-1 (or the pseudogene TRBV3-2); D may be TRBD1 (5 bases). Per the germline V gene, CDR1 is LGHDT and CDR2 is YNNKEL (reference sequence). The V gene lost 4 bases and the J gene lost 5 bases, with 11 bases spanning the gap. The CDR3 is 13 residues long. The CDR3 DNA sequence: TGTGCCAGCAGCCTCCGGGACTTGTATGGCTACACCTTC. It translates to CASSLRDLYGYTF.

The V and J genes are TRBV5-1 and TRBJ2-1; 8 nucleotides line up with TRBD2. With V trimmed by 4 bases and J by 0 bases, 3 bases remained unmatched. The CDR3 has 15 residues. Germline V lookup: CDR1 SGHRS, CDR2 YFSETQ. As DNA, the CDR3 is TGCGCCAGCAGCCCCACTAGCGGCTCCTACAATGAGCAGTTCTTC. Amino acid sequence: CASSPTSGSYNEQFF.